One and the same sample provided the 8 T cell receptor beta chains below, sequenced in a study of CD8 T cells in Susac syndrome. An input of about 0.5 to 1 ug of RNA was subjected to reverse transcription using random hexamers. TCRdb redid the calling of the immunoSEQ multiplex PCR reads with MiXCR, one entry per CDR3 protein. This sample yields roughly 150,000 distinct CDR3 sequences, of which over 90% are seen a single time; 0.18% belongs to the top ten. Sequencing was carried out using CD8+ T cells from PBMCs. The receptors shown here come from a human donor with Susac syndrome.

The CDR3 bases are TGTGCCACCAGTGCCGGAGACAGCGAGCAGTACTTC. Protein product: CATSAGDSEQYF. The chain recombines TRBV24-1 with TRBJ2-7; TRBD1 might be the D (5 bases). The CDR3 has 12 amino acids. Germline V lookup: CDR1 KGHDR, CDR2 SFDVKD. V gave up 5 bases and J gave up 6 bases, with 10 bases separating them.

V and J are TRBV2 and TRBJ2-7; TRBD2 agrees at 9 bases. The CDR3 length is 12 residues. Trimming took 6 bases from V and 6 from J; bases not matched to a gene: 3. The germline V gene encodes CDR1 SNHLY and CDR2 FYNNEI. The CDR3 DNA sequence: TGTGCCAGCAGAGGACTAGCGCTCGAGCAGTACTTC. Translating gives CASRGLALEQYF.

J is TRBJ2-7 and V is TRBV20-1; TRBD2 aligns across 9 bases. The V and J ends lost 3 bases and 5 bases, in that order; junction bases with no gene match: 11. CDR1 and CDR2 from the germline V gene are DFQATT and SNEGSKA (reference sequence). This CDR3 has 15 amino acids. The CDR3 DNA sequence: TGCAGTGCTAGCGGCTGGCGGGAGGGGAGGAACGAGCAGTACTTC. It specifies CSASGWREGRNEQYF.

This clonotype was recorded once. V is TRBV29-1 and J is TRBJ2-3; TRBD2 is a possible D gene (5 bases). CDR3 length: 14 amino acids. Trimming pared 3 bases from V and 0 bases from J, leaving 10 bases between. The V gene's germline CDR1 is SQVTM and CDR2 ANQGSEA. This CDR3 is CSVERASSTDTQYF. As DNA, the CDR3 is TGCAGCGTTGAGAGGGCCAGTAGCACAGATACGCAGTATTTT.

J is TRBJ2-7 and V is TRBV9; 9 bases line up with TRBD2. This CDR3 is 16 amino acids long. Trimming removed 0 bases from V and 4 bases from J; junction bases left unmatched: 8. Per the germline V gene, CDR1 is SGDLS and CDR2 is YYNGEE. The CDR3: CASSVGDSGGQYEQYF. CDR3 sequence (DNA): TGTGCCAGCAGCGTAGGTGATAGCGGGGGACAATACGAGCAGTACTTC. The variable domain in full, with the rest retrieved from reference TRBV9 and TRBJ2-7, is DSGVTQTPKHLITATGQRVTLRCSPRSGDLSVYWYQQSLDQGLQFLIQYYNGEERAKGNILERFSAQQFPDLHSELNLSSLELGDSALYFCASSVGDSGGQYEQYFGPGTRLTVT.

The V call is TRBV7-9, the J call TRBJ1-5, with D unresolved. This CDR3 is 14 amino acids long. Germline values: CDR1 SEHNR, CDR2 FQNEAQ (reference sequence). Deletions cut 4 bases from V and 7 bases from J, with 14 bases between. The CDR3 DNA reads as TGTGCCAGCAGCTCAGATGTCCCAAGACAGCCCCAGCATTTT. Amino acids: CASSSDVPRQPQHF.

This chain joins TRBV28 and TRBJ2-4; 9 positions match TRBD1. The CDR3 loop spans 18 amino acids. The germline V gene encodes CDR1 MDHEN and CDR2 SYDVKM. The ends lost 4 bases at V and 8 bases at J; junction bases unmatched: 18. CDR3 loop: CASSSIRTGALQNDIQYF. In nucleotides, the CDR3 is TGTGCCAGCAGTTCGATCCGGACAGGGGCTCTACAAAATGACATTCAGTACTTC.

The CDR3 protein is CASSFTGGTDTQYF. Written as DNA, the CDR3 is TGTGCCAGCAGCTTTACGGGGGGCACAGATACGCAGTATTTT. This sequence joins TRBV5-4 and TRBJ2-3; possible D gene TRBD2, 6 bases. This CDR3 is built from 14 residues. The ends were cut back, 2 bases at V and 1 base at J, with 8 bases in the middle. CDR1 and CDR2 (germline): SGHNT, YYREEE (reference sequence).